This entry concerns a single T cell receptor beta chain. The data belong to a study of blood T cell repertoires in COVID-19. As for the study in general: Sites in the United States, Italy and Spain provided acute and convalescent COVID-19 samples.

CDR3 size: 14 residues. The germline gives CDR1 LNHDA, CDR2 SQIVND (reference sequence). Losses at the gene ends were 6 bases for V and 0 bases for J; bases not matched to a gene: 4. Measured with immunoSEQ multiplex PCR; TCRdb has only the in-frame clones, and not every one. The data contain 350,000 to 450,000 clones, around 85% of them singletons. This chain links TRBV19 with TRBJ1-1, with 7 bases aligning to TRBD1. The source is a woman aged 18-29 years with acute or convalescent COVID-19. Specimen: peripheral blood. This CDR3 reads CASSLGQVNTEAFF. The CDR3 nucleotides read TGTGCCAGTAGCCTTGGACAGGTGAACACTGAAGCTTTCTTT. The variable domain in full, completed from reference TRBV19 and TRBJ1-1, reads DGGITQSPKYLFRKEGQNVTLSCEQNLNHDAMYWYRQDPGQGLRLIYYSQIVNDFQKGDIAEGYSVSREKKESFPLTVTSAQKNPTAFYLCASSLGQVNTEAFFGQGTRLTVV.